Shown below are 27 T cell receptor beta chains from a single sample sequenced in a study of shared clonotypes between healthy human individuals. The table came from immunoSEQ multiplex PCR; TCRdb's copy has only in-frame clones and leaves some out. This sample has 2 million to 2.5 million clones, with less than 95% found just once. The sample comprised naive CD4+ T cells from PBMCs. Subset reported: CD45RA+ positively selected. The receptors were sampled from a man aged 18 to 29 in good health. Some clones in this sample may be carry-over from other donors' samples.

The chain's CDR3 is CASSPPGQGASTDTQYF. Here the CDR3 DNA reads TGTGCCAGCTCACCACCAGGACAGGGGGCTTCCACAGATACGCAGTATTTT. The chain joins TRBV18 to TRBJ2-3, with 11 bases lining up with TRBD1. V shed 0 bases and J 2 bases; nucleotides not matched to a gene: 4. Germline V lookup: CDR1 KGHSH, CDR2 LQKENI. The CDR3 is 17 amino acids.

The chain combines TRBV18 with TRBJ2-6; 8 bases match TRBD2. Germline assignment: CDR1 KGHSH and CDR2 LQKENI. The ends lost 3 bases at V and 2 bases at J; junction bases unmatched: 9. The CDR3 is 18 amino acids. CDR3 bases: TGTGCCAGCTCACCTCAGGCGGGAGGCCGAACTGGGGCCAACGTCCTGACTTTC. This codes for CASSPQAGGRTGANVLTF.

A remark on this clone: Other DNA sequences in the sample encode the same CDR3. The gene calls are TRBV11-3 and TRBJ2-3; D might be TRBD2 (5 bases). CDR1 and CDR2 (germline): SGHNT, YENEEA. V lost 2 bases, J lost 0 bases, and 9 bases lay in between. This CDR3 is built from 15 residues. The CDR3 region has the DNA TGTGCCAGCAGCTTAACGAGCGGCAGCACAGATACGCAGTATTTT. Amino acid sequence: CASSLTSGSTDTQYF.

The chain combines TRBV7-2 with TRBJ2-1; D is ambiguous. Trimming left V 3 bases short and J 5 bases short, with 11 bases between. Per germline, CDR1 SGHTA and CDR2 FQGNSA. CDR3 length: 14 amino acids. CDR3 in amino acids: CASSFYGSHNEQFF. The CDR3 DNA follows: TGTGCCAGCAGCTTTTATGGATCGCACAATGAGCAGTTCTTC.

The chain uses TRBV5-1 and TRBJ2-2, with D tentatively TRBD1 (5 bases). V was clipped by 4 bases and J by 1 base, with 14 bases between them. Germline CDR1 is SGHRS and CDR2 is YFSETQ. The CDR3 runs 16 residues. This chain's CDR3 is CASSLNQGGNTGELFF. The CDR3 DNA sequence: TGCGCCAGCAGCCTCAACCAGGGTGGGAACACCGGGGAGCTGTTTTTT. Based on the CDR3 plus reference TRBV5-1 and TRBJ2-2, the full variable domain is KAGVTQTPRYLIKTRGQQVTLSCSPISGHRSVSWYQQTPGQGLQFLFEYFSETQRNKGNFPGRFSGRQFSNSRSEMNVSTLELGDSALYLCASSLNQGGNTGELFFGEGSRLTVL.

Worth noting for this clone: Other nucleotide sequences from this sample produce the same CDR3. The V call is TRBV7-2, the J call TRBJ2-7; D could derive from TRBD1 or TRBD2 (6 bases each). Germline CDR1 reads SGHTA; CDR2 reads FQGNSA. The CDR3 extends over 15 amino acids. Trimming took off 1 base at V and 2 bases at J, with 12 bases between the two ends. CDR3 sequence reads: CASSLGGAGPYEQYF. The CDR3 bases are TGTGCCAGCAGCTTAGGGGGGGCGGGGCCCTACGAGCAGTACTTC.

The chain employs TRBV27 and TRBJ2-3; tentatively, D is TRBD1 or TRBD2 (6 bases each). V was clipped by 0 bases and J by 10 bases, with 11 bases between them. The CDR3 runs to 13 residues. Germline assignment: CDR1 MNHEY and CDR2 SMNVEV (reference sequence). CDR3 region: CASSLSRGDAQYF. In nucleotides, the CDR3 is TGTGCCAGCAGTTTATCGAGGGGGGATGCGCAGTATTTT.

This clone was found once. The germline gene is not matched at one end of the junction; a read error may be the cause. Other DNA variants within this sample encode the same CDR3. The gene calls are TRBV7-2 and TRBJ1-5; D unclear. This CDR3 comprises 14 residues. CDR1 and CDR2 (germline): SGHTA, FQGNSA. The DNA for the CDR3 is TGTGCCAGCAGCCCCGTGTGGGGAGATCAGCCTCAGCATTTT. Protein sequence: CASSPVWGDQPQHF.

This chain links TRBV5-1 with TRBJ1-5, with D tentatively TRBD1 (5 bases). CDR1 is SGHRS, CDR2 YFSETQ, per germline. V dropped 0 bases and J dropped 5 bases, with 12 bases sitting between them. The CDR3 loop spans 15 amino acids. The CDR3 DNA sequence: TGCGCCAGCAGCTTGGCTCCCGGGGGGTATCAGCCCCAGCATTTT. It yields the protein CASSLAPGGYQPQHF.

Only a few counts were recorded for this clone. The chain is built from TRBV21-1 and TRBJ2-2; TRBD2 is taken as the D call from the table, unchecked against the DNA. TRBV21-1 is assigned pseudogene status. CDR3 length equals 18 residues. The CDR3 sequence: CASSKVYARESDTGELFF. The CDR3 coding sequence is TGTGCCAGCAGCAAAGTCTATGCTCGGGAGTCGGACACCGGGGAGCTGTTTTTT.

V is TRBV5-4 and J is TRBJ2-5; D remains unclear. V dropped 4 bases and J dropped 3 bases, with 13 bases sitting between them. The CDR3 has 14 amino acids. The germline CDR1 and CDR2 sequences are SGHNT and YYREEE (reference sequence). CDR3 sequence (DNA): TGTGCCAGCAGCCCACTCCAAGGGAAAGAGACCCAGTACTTC. It is translated as CASSPLQGKETQYF. Based on the CDR3 plus reference TRBV5-4 and TRBJ2-5, the full variable domain is ETGVTQSPTHLIKTRGQQVTLRCSSQSGHNTVSWYQQALGQGPQFIFQYYREEENGRGNFPPRFSGLQFPNYSSELNVNALELDDSALYLCASSPLQGKETQYFGPGTRLLVL.

The V gene is TRBV25-1, the J gene TRBJ2-1, with 9 positions matching TRBD2. The CDR3 length is 16 residues. The junction had 8 bases not matched to a gene; V was cut back by 8 bases and J by 0 bases. Germline V gene lookup returns CDR1 MGHDK and CDR2 SYGVNS. CDR3 sequence (DNA): TGTGCCAGCTCCCCCCGACTAGCGGCCTCCTACAATGAGCAGTTCTTC. It codes for CASSPRLAASYNEQFF.

The genes are TRBV9 and TRBJ2-7; weak D call: TRBD1 (6 bases). The CDR3 is 15 amino acids. CDR1 is SGDLS, CDR2 YYNGEE, per germline. V lost 5 bases, J lost 6 bases, and 21 bases lay in between. The chain's CDR3 is CASRYRDEVSSEQYF. The CDR3 region has the DNA TGTGCCAGCAGATACAGGGATGAAGTCTCGAGCGAGCAGTACTTC. The full variable domain, its missing parts supplied by reference TRBV9 and TRBJ2-7, is DSGVTQTPKHLITATGQRVTLRCSPRSGDLSVYWYQQSLDQGLQFLIQYYNGEERAKGNILERFSAQQFPDLHSELNLSSLELGDSALYFCASRYRDEVSSEQYFGPGTRLTVT.

The V and J genes are TRBV5-4 and TRBJ2-1; D is unclear. This CDR3 is 13 amino acids long. V was trimmed by 4 bases and J by 6 bases, leaving 11 bases between them. Germline CDR1 reads SGHNT; CDR2 reads YYREEE (reference sequence). The CDR3 sequence is CASSPTPPNEQFF. The CDR3 DNA is TGTGCCAGCAGCCCTACTCCCCCCAATGAGCAGTTCTTC.

The chain carries TRBV7-8 and TRBJ2-3; 10 bases are a match to TRBD2. The CDR3 sequence is 22 residues long. J gave up 3 bases and V 1 base, and 22 bases lay outside the gene matches. Per the germline V gene, CDR1 is SGHVS and CDR2 is FQNEAQ. The CDR3 DNA sequence: TGTGCCAGCAGCTTAGTTGGACGAGGTGTGGCTAGCGGGAGAGTGCGAACAGATACGCAGTATTTT. Translated: CASSLVGRGVASGRVRTDTQYF.

The V and J genes are TRBV7-3 and TRBJ2-5; 8 nucleotides match TRBD1. Trimming cost V 5 bases and J 5 bases; bases outside gene matches: 10. Germline V gene data show CDR1 as SGHTA and CDR2 as FQGTGA. The CDR3 extends over 15 amino acids. CDR3 sequence reads: CASSQTGAGRETQYF. CDR3 in DNA: TGTGCCAGCAGCCAGACAGGGGCAGGTCGGGAGACCCAGTACTTC.

The V gene is TRBV4-1, the J gene TRBJ2-7; weak D call: TRBD2 (5 bases). Trimming took off 6 bases at V and 4 bases at J, with 16 bases between the two ends. This CDR3 has 14 amino acids. The germline V gene encodes CDR1 MGHRA and CDR2 YSYEKL. The CDR3, as DNA: TGCGCCAGCAGTTTCCAGCGGAACCTATACGAGCAGTACTTC. Its translation: CASSFQRNLYEQYF.

This sequence joins TRBV27 and TRBJ2-7; 13 bases line up with TRBD2. Germline values: CDR1 MNHEY, CDR2 SMNVEV (reference sequence). This CDR3 comprises 14 residues. V was pared by 6 bases and J by 4 bases, with 3 bases of the junction left unmatched. CDR3: CASRGLAGIYEQYF. CDR3 bases: TGTGCCAGCAGGGGACTAGCGGGGATTTACGAGCAGTACTTC.

The rearrangement joins TRBV7-9 to TRBJ2-7, with D uncertain. Germline CDR1 is SEHNR and CDR2 is FQNEAQ (reference sequence). Trimming took off 0 bases at V and 3 bases at J, with 15 bases between the two ends. The CDR3 runs to 16 residues. The CDR3 DNA follows: TGTGCCAGCAGCTTAGCTTGGGCCCACCGCGGCTACGAGCAGTACTTC. Encoded protein: CASSLAWAHRGYEQYF.

The CDR3 bases are TGTGCCATCAGTGAGGTAGCTAGCGGGCGATACAATGAGCAGTTCTTC. As protein: CAISEVASGRYNEQFF. This rearrangement joins TRBV10-3 to TRBJ2-1; TRBD2 matches 8 bases. V trimming: 2 bases; J trimming: 4 bases; junction bases outside the gene matches: 7. This CDR3 contains 16 residues. Germline V gene lookup returns CDR1 ENHRY and CDR2 SYGVKD.

V is TRBV5-1 and J is TRBJ2-5; a weak D match, TRBD1 (6 bases). The CDR3 has 16 amino acids. CDR1 SGHRS and CDR2 YFSETQ come from the germline V gene. Trimming removed 5 bases from V and 5 bases from J, with 22 bases in between. CDR3 DNA: TGCGCCAGCAGTGCTACAGGGAACCGCGGGTTGGAGACCCAGTACTTC. Its protein product is CASSATGNRGLETQYF.

V usage is TRBV5-4 and J usage is TRBJ1-1; D is perhaps TRBD1 (5 bases). Germline CDR1 SGHNT, CDR2 YYREEE (reference sequence). Trimming shortened V by 9 bases and J by 5 bases, and 26 bases separated the two germline ends. This CDR3 comprises 16 residues. The CDR3 nucleotides are TGTGCCACCCGGGGGGGACCGAACAAAGGGGAAACTGAAGCTTTCTTT. Translating it yields CATRGGPNKGETEAFF.

This clone was observed a single time. The rearrangement links TRBV27 to TRBJ2-2; D ambiguous. The CDR3 runs to 15 residues. V was cut by 3 bases and J by 1 base, with 9 bases left in between. Germline loops: CDR1 MNHEY, CDR2 SMNVEV (reference sequence). CDR3 nucleotide sequence: TGTGCCAGCAGTTTCTTTACACTGAACACCGGGGAGCTGTTTTTT. It yields the protein CASSFFTLNTGELFF.

The V and J genes are TRBV28 and TRBJ1-2; D is ambiguous. The CDR3 consists of 14 residues. Trimming shortened V by 5 bases and J by 7 bases, and 17 bases separated the two germline ends. Germline CDR1 and CDR2: MDHEN and SYDVKM. The CDR3 DNA reads TGTGCCAGCAGTGGACCCCGGGCCATATCTGGCTACACCTTC. Its translation is CASSGPRAISGYTF.

The rearrangement links TRBV9 to TRBJ2-7; 9 positions agree with TRBD2. V lost 0 bases and J lost 4; bases outside the gene matches: 11. The CDR3 has 17 residues. Germline CDR1 reads SGDLS; CDR2 reads YYNGEE. CDR3 DNA sequence: TGTGCCAGCAGCGTAGAAGGTAGCGGGAGACGAGTGTACGAGCAGTACTTC. It encodes CASSVEGSGRRVYEQYF.

This chain uses TRBV6-6 with TRBJ2-1; 10 positions match TRBD2. Germline values: CDR1 MNHNY, CDR2 SVGAGI (reference sequence). The CDR3 consists of 15 residues. J was trimmed by 4 bases and V by 2 bases; bases with no gene match: 2. The CDR3 region is CASSYLAGVYNEQFF. The DNA for the CDR3 is TGTGCCAGCAGTTACCTAGCGGGAGTATACAATGAGCAGTTCTTC.

The chain joins TRBV29-1 to TRBJ2-1; 14 bases are a match to TRBD2. The V and J ends lost 7 bases and 7 bases, in that order; junction bases with no gene match: 9. The CDR3 has 15 residues. The V gene's germline CDR1 is SQVTM and CDR2 ANQGSEA. This CDR3 reads CSALQGTSGSNEQFF. In DNA, the CDR3 is TGCAGCGCTTTGCAGGGGACTAGCGGGAGTAATGAGCAGTTCTTC.